The 21 T cell receptor beta chains presented below share a single source sample, sequenced in a study of identical twins (TCRdb year 2016). The receptor library was made with 5' RACE. Instrument used: Illumina HiSeq 2000. The raw public reads went through TCRdb reprocessing: fastp at Q25, MiXCR clone calling, in-frame beta chains kept. Entries that share a CDR3 protein sequence are merged under the most common genes and DNA. The sample yields around 370,000 distinct CDR3 sequences; 9% to 10% were counted once. Around 8.6% of the sample comes from the top ten. Sequencing was carried out using naive T cells sorted from blood. Per the publication, the cell subset or site label means: cells isolated with a human naive T-cell isolation kit. The receptors come from a woman aged 50 to 65 in good health.

The chain employs TRBV27 and TRBJ2-3, with 10 bases lining up with TRBD2. The length of the CDR3 is 16 residues. Germline CDR1 reads MNHEY; CDR2 reads SMNVEV (reference sequence). The V segment lost 4 bases and the J segment 0 bases; nucleotides outside the gene matches: 4. CDR3 in amino acids: CASSSPGLASTDTQYF. In DNA, the CDR3 is TGTGCCAGCAGTTCCCCGGGACTAGCGAGCACAGATACGCAGTATTTT.

This rearrangement joins TRBV25-1 to TRBJ2-7; D is ambiguous. The CDR3 runs 14 residues. V gave up 5 bases and J gave up 3 bases, with 14 bases separating them. CDR1 and CDR2 from the germline V gene are MGHDK and SYGVNS. CDR3 sequence reads: CASSLQTLFYEQYF. The CDR3 bases are TGTGCCAGCAGTTTGCAGACCCTATTCTACGAGCAGTACTTC.

V usage is TRBV3-1 and J usage is TRBJ1-1; the D gene is possibly TRBD1 (5 bases). The V gene's germline CDR1 is LGHDT and CDR2 YNNKEL (reference sequence). This CDR3 contains 12 residues. The V end was cut by 0 bases, the J end by 9 bases, with 8 bases between. The CDR3 loop is CASSQDRAKAFF. The CDR3 DNA sequence: TGTGCCAGCAGCCAAGACAGGGCAAAAGCTTTCTTT.

V and J are TRBV12-3 or TRBV12-4 and TRBJ1-1; D call uncertain. The length of the CDR3 is 14 residues. Deletions cut 7 bases from V and 2 bases from J, with 14 bases between. The CDR3 protein is CASTFVGLNTEAFF. The CDR3, as DNA: TGTGCCAGCACTTTTGTTGGGCTTAACACTGAAGCTTTCTTT.

The chain carries TRBV7-9 and TRBJ1-4; 8 positions match TRBD1. The CDR3 has 15 amino acids. The germline CDR1 and CDR2 sequences are SEHNR and FQNEAQ (reference sequence). V lost 5 bases to trimming and J lost 5 bases; unmatched junction nucleotides: 7. DNA for the CDR3: TGTGCCAGCAGCCGATGGACAGGGATAAATGAAAAACTGTTTTTT. This codes for CASSRWTGINEKLFF.

This clonotype occurred a few times. V is TRBV12-3 or TRBV12-4 and J is TRBJ2-2; no clear D gene. This CDR3 comprises 12 residues. Trimming took 7 bases from V and 3 from J, leaving 6 bases between them. CDR3 in amino acids: CASNIHTGELFF. For the CDR3, the DNA is TGTGCCAGCAATATCCACACCGGGGAGCTGTTTTTT.

This clonotype occurred a few times. This chain uses TRBV10-3 with TRBJ2-3; 7 nucleotides agree with TRBD2. Looked up from germline, CDR1 is ENHRY and CDR2 is SYGVKD. The CDR3 length is 14 residues. Germline trimming cut 6 bases from V and 1 base from J; bases unmatched to any gene: 4. CDR3 region: CAIRGLVGTDTQYF. CDR3 bases: TGTGCCATCAGAGGACTAGTGGGCACAGATACGCAGTATTTT.

The J gene is TRBJ2-7, the V gene TRBV20-1, with D maybe TRBD2 (5 bases). CDR1 DFQATT and CDR2 SNEGSKA come from the germline V gene (reference sequence). The CDR3 spans 13 residues. V lost 3 bases, J lost 3 bases, and 12 bases lay in between. The DNA for the CDR3 is TGCAGTGCTAGGTGGACTGGGAACTACGAGCAGTACTTC. It codes for CSARWTGNYEQYF.

This clonotype was observed many times. This chain connects TRBV12-3 or TRBV12-4 to TRBJ1-5; no clear D gene. V was cut by 5 bases and J by 4 bases, with 12 bases left in between. The length of the CDR3 is 14 residues. In nucleotides, the CDR3 is TGTGCCAGCAGTCTCGGACGGATTAATCAGCCCCAGCATTTT. The encoded protein is CASSLGRINQPQHF.

A few counts support this clonotype. V usage is TRBV3-1 and J usage is TRBJ2-5; D remains ambiguous. The V gene lost 0 bases and the J gene lost 5 bases, with 10 bases spanning the gap. This CDR3 comprises 14 residues. Germline V gives CDR1 LGHDT, CDR2 YNNKEL (reference sequence). CDR3 coding DNA: TGTGCCAGCAGCCAAGAGTGGAGTGTCGAGACCCAGTACTTC. Encoded protein: CASSQEWSVETQYF.

At least ten counts were recorded for this clonotype. The CDR3 loop is CSARDSGSTNEKLFF. CDR3 in DNA: TGCAGTGCTAGAGATAGCGGCAGTACCAATGAAAAACTGTTTTTT. The chain couples TRBV20-1 to TRBJ1-4; D gene unclear. Trimming left V 0 bases short and J 5 bases short, with 13 bases between. Germline V gives CDR1 DFQATT, CDR2 SNEGSKA (reference sequence). The CDR3 has 15 residues.

This clonotype showed up many times. The genes are TRBV29-1 and TRBJ2-7; 7 bases map to TRBD2. Germline trimming cut 7 bases from V and 3 bases from J; bases unmatched to any gene: 6. Germline-derived CDR1 and CDR2 are SQVTM and ANQGSEA. The CDR3 has 12 residues. The CDR3 nucleotides are TGCAGCGCGGGAGGCGACCACTACGAGCAGTACTTC. Amino acids: CSAGGDHYEQYF.

In its sample, this clonotype was seen a few times. V gene TRBV29-1 combines with J gene TRBJ2-7; TRBD1 matches 9 bases. The CDR3 covers 15 residues. Germline V gives CDR1 SQVTM, CDR2 ANQGSEA. V gave up 1 base and J gave up 1 base; unmatched junction bases: 5. CDR3 amino acids: CSVEGGQGMSYEQYF. The CDR3 nucleotides are TGCAGCGTTGAAGGGGGACAGGGCATGTCCTACGAGCAGTACTTC.

This clonotype was observed many times. V usage is TRBV5-1 and J usage is TRBJ1-1; D is unclear. Trimming stripped 0 bases from V and 2 bases from J, with 5 bases between. CDR3 length: 13 amino acids. Germline V gene data show CDR1 as SGHRS and CDR2 as YFSETQ. CDR3 in amino acids: CASSLAPNTEAFF. As DNA, the CDR3 is TGCGCCAGCAGCTTGGCCCCTAACACTGAAGCTTTCTTT.

A few counts support this clonotype. The V and J genes are TRBV7-9 and TRBJ2-2; D gene uncertain. V lost 2 bases to trimming and J lost 0 bases, with 7 bases between them. The CDR3 length is 15 residues. Germline CDR1 reads SEHNR; CDR2 reads FQNEAQ (reference sequence). CDR3: CASSLTEANTGELFF. The CDR3 DNA reads as TGTGCCAGCAGCTTAACAGAAGCGAACACCGGGGAGCTGTTTTTT.

This clonotype was seen more than once but under ten times. V and J are TRBV3-1 and TRBJ2-5; D perhaps matches TRBD1 (5 bases). This CDR3 comprises 15 residues. Germline assignment: CDR1 LGHDT and CDR2 YNNKEL (reference sequence). V was pared by 2 bases and J by 5 bases, with 15 bases between. CDR3 DNA: TGTGCCAGCAGCCAATCCCACACAGGCTGGGAGACCCAGTACTTC. It codes for CASSQSHTGWETQYF.

This clonotype was detected many times. The chain couples TRBV12-3 or TRBV12-4 to TRBJ2-7; TRBD1 matches 8 bases. The ends lost 3 bases at V and 7 bases at J; junction bases unmatched: 5. CDR3 length: 13 amino acids. The CDR3 loop reads CASSFTQGGEQYV. The CDR3 bases are TGTGCCAGCAGTTTTACACAGGGGGGTGAGCAGTACGTC.

The rearrangement joins TRBV7-9 to TRBJ1-4; no firm D call. Deletions cut 6 bases from V and 7 bases from J, with 12 bases between. Looked up from germline, CDR1 is SEHNR and CDR2 is FQNEAQ (reference sequence). CDR3 length: 13 amino acids. The CDR3 spells CASRTTGSEKLFF. CDR3 sequence (DNA): TGTGCCAGCAGGACGACGGGATCTGAAAAACTGTTTTTT.

This clonotype was seen only a few times. The V call is TRBV2, the J call TRBJ2-5; weak D call: TRBD1 (5 bases). Germline CDR1 and CDR2: SNHLY and FYNNEI. The CDR3 is 14 amino acids. The germline V and J ends were trimmed by 3 bases and 6 bases, with 14 bases remaining between them. The chain's CDR3 is CASSDSAGMKTQYF. CDR3 in DNA: TGTGCCAGCAGTGACAGCGCAGGGATGAAGACCCAGTACTTC.

This clonotype was detected only a few times. Germline is not matched at one junction end, which may reflect a read error. The chain uses TRBV29-1 and TRBJ2-1, with D tentatively TRBD1 (6 bases). The germline CDR1 and CDR2 sequences are SQVTM and ANQGSEA. This CDR3 has 14 amino acids. The DNA for the CDR3 is TGCAGCGTCGAAGGGGGACGAATCTACAATGAGCAGTTCTTC. It encodes CSVEGGRIYNEQFF.

This clonotype was picked up one time. This sequence joins TRBV13 and TRBJ2-7; maybe TRBD1 (6 bases). This CDR3 has 13 residues. V was trimmed by 0 bases and J by 6 bases, leaving 9 bases between them. CDR1 is PRHDT, CDR2 FYEKMQ, per germline (reference sequence). This CDR3 reads CASSLGTGPEQYV. The CDR3 coding sequence is TGTGCCAGCAGCTTAGGAACAGGGCCCGAGCAGTACGTC.